The next 3 T cell receptor beta chains were all read from a single sample in a study of Graves' ophthalmopathy and Graves' hyperthyroidism (dated by TCRdb to 2016 to 2019). TCRdb lists the instrument as Illumina HiSeq 2000. For repertoire sequencing, TCR beta CDR3 regions were amplified from RNA transcripts. HTBI primers and the Qiagen OneStep RT-PCR kit were used in a first-round RT-PCR, which was followed by a second-round multiplex PCR, size selection and purification. TCRdb cleaned the public reads at Q25 with fastp, built clones with MiXCR and kept in-frame beta chains. Every CDR3 protein is listed once, alongside the most common genes and DNA of its rows. The table for this sample lists around 1,000,000 distinct CDR3 sequences; about two fifths of them were counted only once. Approximately 12% of the sample rests with the top ten. Source material: peripheral blood or thyroid tissue (not recorded which). The receptors stem from an adult man with Graves' hyperthyroidism.

A few counts support this clonotype. The chain carries TRBV7-8 and TRBJ1-4, with a tentative D call TRBD1 (6 bases). Trimming took 7 bases from V and 2 from J, leaving 8 bases between them. Germline-derived CDR1 and CDR2 are SGHVS and FQNEAQ. The CDR3 extends over 13 amino acids. The CDR3, as DNA: TGTGCCAGCAATAGGGGGACTAATGAAAAACTGTTTTTT. Protein: CASNRGTNEKLFF.

V usage is TRBV12-3 or TRBV12-4 and J usage is TRBJ2-2; TRBD2 matches 7 bases. Trimming took 3 bases from V and 1 from J; bases not matched to a gene: 5. This CDR3 comprises 16 residues. CDR3 nucleotide sequence: TGTGCCAGCAGTTTCGGCGGGAGCTTGAACACCGGGGAGCTGTTTTTT. Its protein product is CASSFGGSLNTGELFF.

This clonotype was detected many times. The chain combines TRBV19 with TRBJ2-7; the D call may be TRBD1 or TRBD2 (6 bases each). CDR3 length: 14 residues. V was clipped by 4 bases and J by 6 bases, with 16 bases between them. CDR1 and CDR2 (germline): LNHDA, SQIVND (reference sequence). The CDR3 nucleotides read TGTGCCAGTAGTAGCGGGACACCTTGGCTCGAGCAGTACTTC. Its translation is CASSSGTPWLEQYF.